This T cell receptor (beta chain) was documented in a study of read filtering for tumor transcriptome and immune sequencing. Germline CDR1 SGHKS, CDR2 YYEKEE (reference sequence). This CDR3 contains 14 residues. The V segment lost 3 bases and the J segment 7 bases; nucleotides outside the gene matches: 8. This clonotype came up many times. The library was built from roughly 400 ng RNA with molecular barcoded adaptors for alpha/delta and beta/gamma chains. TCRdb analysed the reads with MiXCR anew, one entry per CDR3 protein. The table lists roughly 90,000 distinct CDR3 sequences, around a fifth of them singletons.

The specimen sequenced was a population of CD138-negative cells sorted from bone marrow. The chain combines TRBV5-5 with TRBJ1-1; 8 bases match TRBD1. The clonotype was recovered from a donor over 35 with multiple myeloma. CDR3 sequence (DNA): TGTGCCAGCAGCTCCGGGACAGGAGGCGGTGAAGCTTTCTTT. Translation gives CASSSGTGGGEAFF.